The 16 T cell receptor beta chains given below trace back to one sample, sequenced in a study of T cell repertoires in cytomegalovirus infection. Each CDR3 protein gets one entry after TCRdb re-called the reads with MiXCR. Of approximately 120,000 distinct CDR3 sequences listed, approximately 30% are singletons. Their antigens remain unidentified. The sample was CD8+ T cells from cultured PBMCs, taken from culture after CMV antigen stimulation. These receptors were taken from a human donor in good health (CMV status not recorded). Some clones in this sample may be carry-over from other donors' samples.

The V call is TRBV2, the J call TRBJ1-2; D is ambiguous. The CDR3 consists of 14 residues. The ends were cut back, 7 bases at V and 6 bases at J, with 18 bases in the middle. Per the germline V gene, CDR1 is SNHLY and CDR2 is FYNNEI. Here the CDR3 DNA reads TGTGCCAGCACCGGATCCTCACAACCCAATGGCTACACCTTC. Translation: CASTGSSQPNGYTF.

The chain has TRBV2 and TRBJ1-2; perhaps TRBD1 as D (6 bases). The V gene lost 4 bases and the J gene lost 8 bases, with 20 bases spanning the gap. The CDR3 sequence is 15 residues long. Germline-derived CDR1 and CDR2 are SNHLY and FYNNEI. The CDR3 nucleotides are TGTGCCAGCAGTGTAAACAGGGCGGCCTTTGAGGGCTACACCTTC. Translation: CASSVNRAAFEGYTF.

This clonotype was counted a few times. The CDR3 region has the DNA TGTGCCAGTATCCTGGGGCGCGGATACAATCAGCCCCAGCATTTT. Its translation is CASILGRGYNQPQHF. This chain joins TRBV19 and TRBJ1-5; D might be TRBD1 (5 bases). The germline CDR1 and CDR2 sequences are LNHDA and SQIVND (reference sequence). This CDR3 region has 15 residues. The V end lost 7 bases, the J end lost 3 bases, and 16 bases lay between the germline ends.

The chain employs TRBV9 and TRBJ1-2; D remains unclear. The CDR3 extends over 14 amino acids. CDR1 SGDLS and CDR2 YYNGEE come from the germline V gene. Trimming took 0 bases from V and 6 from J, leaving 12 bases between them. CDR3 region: CASSVAPNGDGYTF. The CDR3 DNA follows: TGTGCCAGCAGCGTAGCTCCGAATGGGGATGGCTACACCTTC.

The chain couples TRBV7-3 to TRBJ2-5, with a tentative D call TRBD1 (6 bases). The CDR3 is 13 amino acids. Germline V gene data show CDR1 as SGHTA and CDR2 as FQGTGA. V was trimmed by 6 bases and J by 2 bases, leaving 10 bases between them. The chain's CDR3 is CASSQDSQETQYF. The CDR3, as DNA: TGTGCCAGCAGTCAGGACAGTCAAGAGACCCAGTACTTC.

In DNA, the CDR3 is TGTGCCAGCAGCCCGACTAGCGGGGGCCCTCGAGGGGTTGAAGAGACCCAGTACTTC. Translating it yields CASSPTSGGPRGVEETQYF. The chain is built from TRBV28 and TRBJ2-5; 12 bases map to TRBD2. The CDR3 sequence is 19 residues long. Germline values: CDR1 MDHEN, CDR2 SYDVKM. With 6 bases clipped from V and 3 bases from J, the junction kept 17 bases outside the gene matches.

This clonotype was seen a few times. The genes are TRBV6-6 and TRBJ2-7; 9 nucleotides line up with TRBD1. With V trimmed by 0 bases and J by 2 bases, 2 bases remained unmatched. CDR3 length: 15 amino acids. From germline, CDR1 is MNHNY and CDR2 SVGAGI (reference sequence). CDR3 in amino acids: CASSYSWTGAYEQYF. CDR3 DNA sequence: TGTGCCAGCAGTTACTCTTGGACAGGGGCCTACGAGCAGTACTTC.

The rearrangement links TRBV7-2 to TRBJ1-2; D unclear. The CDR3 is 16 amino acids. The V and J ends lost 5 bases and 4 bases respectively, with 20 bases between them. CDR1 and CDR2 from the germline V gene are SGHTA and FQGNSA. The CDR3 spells CASSTSGQPIPYGYTF. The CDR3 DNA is TGTGCCAGCAGCACATCCGGGCAACCAATCCCCTATGGCTACACCTTC.

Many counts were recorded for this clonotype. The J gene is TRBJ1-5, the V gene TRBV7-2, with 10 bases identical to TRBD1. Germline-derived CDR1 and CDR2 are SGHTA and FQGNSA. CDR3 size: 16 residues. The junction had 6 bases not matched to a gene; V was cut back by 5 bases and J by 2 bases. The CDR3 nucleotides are TGTGCCAGCAGCCCTGCCGGGACAGGGGGCAATCAGCCCCAGCATTTT. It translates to CASSPAGTGGNQPQHF.

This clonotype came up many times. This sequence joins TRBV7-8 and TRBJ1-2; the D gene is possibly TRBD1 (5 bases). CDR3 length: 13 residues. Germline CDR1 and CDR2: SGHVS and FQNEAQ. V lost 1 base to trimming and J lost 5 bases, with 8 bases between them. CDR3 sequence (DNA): TGTGCCAGCAGCTTAGGGAGACAGTATGGCTACACCTTC. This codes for CASSLGRQYGYTF.

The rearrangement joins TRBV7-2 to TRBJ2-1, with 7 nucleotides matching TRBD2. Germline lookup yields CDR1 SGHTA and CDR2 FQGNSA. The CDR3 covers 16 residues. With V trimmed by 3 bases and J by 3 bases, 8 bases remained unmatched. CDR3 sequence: CASSLSPGGFYNEQFF. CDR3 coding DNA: TGTGCCAGCAGCTTGTCTCCGGGGGGATTCTACAATGAGCAGTTCTTC.

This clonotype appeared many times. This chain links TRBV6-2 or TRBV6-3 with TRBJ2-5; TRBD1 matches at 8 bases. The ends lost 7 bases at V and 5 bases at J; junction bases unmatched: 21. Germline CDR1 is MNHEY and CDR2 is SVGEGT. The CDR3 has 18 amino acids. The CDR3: CASKSPTDKTGVRETQYF. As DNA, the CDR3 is TGTGCCAGCAAGAGTCCAACAGACAAGACAGGGGTGAGGGAGACCCAGTACTTC.

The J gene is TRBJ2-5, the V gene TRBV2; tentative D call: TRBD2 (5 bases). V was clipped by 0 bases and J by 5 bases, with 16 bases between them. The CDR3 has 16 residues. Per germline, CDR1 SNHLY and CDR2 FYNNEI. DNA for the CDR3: TGTGCCAGCAGTGAAGCGCGGAGGACGATCCAGGAGACCCAGTACTTC. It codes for CASSEARRTIQETQYF.

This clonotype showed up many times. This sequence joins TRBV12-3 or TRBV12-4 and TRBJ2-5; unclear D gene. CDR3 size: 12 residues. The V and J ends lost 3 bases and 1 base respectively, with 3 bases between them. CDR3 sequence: CASSFSQETQYF. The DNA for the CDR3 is TGTGCCAGCAGTTTCTCCCAAGAGACCCAGTACTTC.

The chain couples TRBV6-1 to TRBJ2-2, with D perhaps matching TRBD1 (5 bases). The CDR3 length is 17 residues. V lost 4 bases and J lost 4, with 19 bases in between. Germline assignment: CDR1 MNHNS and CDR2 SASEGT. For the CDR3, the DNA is TGTGCCAGCAGTGTCACCTCAGGGATTTGGGGCACCGGGGAGCTGTTTTTT. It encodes CASSVTSGIWGTGELFF.

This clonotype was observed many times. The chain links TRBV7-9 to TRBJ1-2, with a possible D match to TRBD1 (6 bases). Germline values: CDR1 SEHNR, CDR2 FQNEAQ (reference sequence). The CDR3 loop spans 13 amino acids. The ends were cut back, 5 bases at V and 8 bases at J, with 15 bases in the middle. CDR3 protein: CASSNGQRSGYTF. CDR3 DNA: TGTGCCAGCAGCAACGGACAGCGCTCGGGCTACACCTTC.